This T cell receptor (beta chain) was obtained from a study of T cells in localized non-small cell lung cancer. Assay used: immunoSEQ multiplex PCR; TCRdb lists only in-frame clones, some missing. The sample has 35,000 to 40,000 clones, just over 90% seen once. About this clone: Its target is unknown.

Germline V gene data show CDR1 as SGHTA and CDR2 as FQGNSA. The CDR3 totals 15 residues. After removal of 5 bases from V and 7 bases from J, the junction contained 7 bases not matched to a gene. Points from the study as a whole: Uninvolved adjacent lung had higher T cell clonality than tumor and all other tissues. Appearances in adjacent lung were noted for a median about 60 of the top 100 tumor clones.

The sample in question was peripheral blood, obtained before any cancer treatment. The TCR originated in a female donor over 55 with stage I lung adenocarcinoma. This chain connects TRBV7-2 to TRBJ1-6; 8 bases line up with TRBD1. As DNA, the CDR3 is TGTGCCAGCAGCCCCATGGGACAGGCAAATTCACCCCTCCACTTT. Amino acids: CASSPMGQANSPLHF.